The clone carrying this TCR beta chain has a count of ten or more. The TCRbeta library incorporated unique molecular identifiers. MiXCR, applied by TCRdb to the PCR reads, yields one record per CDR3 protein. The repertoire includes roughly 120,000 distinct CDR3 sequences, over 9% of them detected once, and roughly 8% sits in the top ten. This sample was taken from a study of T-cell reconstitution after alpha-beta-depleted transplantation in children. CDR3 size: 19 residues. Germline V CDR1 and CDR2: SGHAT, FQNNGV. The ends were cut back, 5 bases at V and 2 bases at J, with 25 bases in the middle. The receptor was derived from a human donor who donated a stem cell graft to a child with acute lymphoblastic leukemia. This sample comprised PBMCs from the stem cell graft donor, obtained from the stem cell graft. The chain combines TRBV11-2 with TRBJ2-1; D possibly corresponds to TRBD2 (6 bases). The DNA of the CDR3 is TGTGCCAGCAGCGACATCGGGACTTCCCACCTATTTGCCTACAATGAGCAGTTCTTC. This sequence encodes CASSDIGTSHLFAYNEQFF. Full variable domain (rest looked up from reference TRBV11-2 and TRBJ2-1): EAGVAQSPRYKIIEKRQSVAFWCNPISGHATLYWYQQILGQGPKLLIQFQNNGVVDDSQLPKDRFSAERLKGVDSTLKIQPAKLEDSAVYLCASSDIGTSHLFAYNEQFFGPGTRLTVL.